What follows are 11 T cell receptor beta chains derived from one specimen sequenced in a study of cytomegalovirus exposure and HLA in healthy donors. Sequenced by immunoSEQ multiplex PCR; TCRdb stores in-frame clones only, minus some. The sample lists about 200,000 clones, approximately 80% seen once, with 13% in the top ten. The sequenced sample consisted of PBMCs. These receptors came from a woman aged 25-40 years in good health and CMV-seropositive.

The V and J genes are TRBV5-1 and TRBJ2-2; 12 positions agree with TRBD2. This CDR3 is 16 amino acids long. The V gene end was trimmed by 2 bases and the J gene end by 3 bases; junction bases not matched to a gene: 2. CDR1 and CDR2 (germline): SGHRS, YFSETQ. DNA of the CDR3: TGCGCCAGCAGCTTCCTAGCGGGAGGGTACACCGGGGAGCTGTTTTTT. Translated, it gives CASSFLAGGYTGELFF.

The chain carries TRBV5-4 and TRBJ2-3, with a possible D match to TRBD2 (6 bases). Between the trimmed V and J ends, which lost 4 bases and 8 bases, there was a span of 8 bases. Germline lookup yields CDR1 SGHNT and CDR2 YYREEE (reference sequence). There are 11 residues in the CDR3. In DNA, the CDR3 is TGTGCCAGCAGCCGGGACTTTACGCAGTATTTT. It specifies CASSRDFTQYF.

This chain joins TRBV5-1 and TRBJ1-5; perhaps TRBD1 as D (5 bases). CDR1 SGHRS and CDR2 YFSETQ come from the germline V gene. The CDR3 is 16 residues long. Trimming removed 0 bases from V and 2 bases from J, with 12 bases in between. As DNA, the CDR3 is TGCGCCAGCAGCTTGGAAGGCAGGGTCGGCAATCAGCCCCAGCATTTT. This codes for CASSLEGRVGNQPQHF.

The rearrangement uses TRBV27 and TRBJ2-1, with TRBD1 as a possible D gene (6 bases). Trimming removed 3 bases from V and 6 bases from J, with 9 bases in between. The length of the CDR3 is 13 residues. The germline V gene has CDR1 MNHEY and CDR2 SMNVEV (reference sequence). DNA of the CDR3: TGTGCCAGCAGTTTCCGACAGGTCAATGAGCAGTTCTTC. It is translated as CASSFRQVNEQFF.

The V call is TRBV20-1, the J call TRBJ1-1; D may be TRBD1 (5 bases). Germline V gene data show CDR1 as DFQATT and CDR2 as SNEGSKA (reference sequence). V gave up 6 bases and J gave up 5 bases, with 7 bases separating them. The CDR3 covers 10 residues. The CDR3 here is CSAAGTEAFF. In DNA form, the CDR3 reads TGCAGTGCCGCAGGGACTGAAGCTTTCTTT.

This clone appeared a single time. This chain connects TRBV5-1 to TRBJ1-1; D is unresolved. The CDR3 contains 15 residues. Germline loops: CDR1 SGHRS, CDR2 YFSETQ. The germline V and J ends were trimmed by 7 bases and 4 bases, with 20 bases remaining between them. CDR3 in amino acids: CASHGVGGIATEAFF. For the CDR3, the DNA is TGCGCCAGCCACGGGGTGGGTGGGATCGCCACTGAAGCTTTCTTT.

This chain connects TRBV7-9 to TRBJ2-3; 9 bases are shared with TRBD2. The V gene end was trimmed by 4 bases and the J gene end by 1 base; junction bases not matched to a gene: 3. The CDR3 length is 15 residues. Germline CDR1 SEHNR, CDR2 FQNEAQ (reference sequence). CDR3 residues: CASSYSGRGTDTQYF. In nucleotides, the CDR3 is TGTGCCAGCAGCTATAGCGGGAGAGGCACAGATACGCAGTATTTT.

This chain uses TRBV29-1 with TRBJ2-4, with D perhaps matching TRBD2 (5 bases). V shed 3 bases and J shed 6 bases, with 15 bases lying between them. The CDR3 extends over 14 amino acids. Germline V gives CDR1 SQVTM, CDR2 ANQGSEA. CDR3 coding DNA: TGCAGCGTTGAGGTGGGTCGGAGCGGAAACATTCAGTACTTC. Protein product: CSVEVGRSGNIQYF.

V gene TRBV6-5 combines with J gene TRBJ1-1; D remains ambiguous. The CDR3 spans 12 residues. The germline V gene encodes CDR1 MNHEY and CDR2 SVGAGI. V lost 4 bases and J 8 bases, leaving 11 bases between the germline ends. CDR3 sequence: CASSSEWSEAFF. The CDR3 bases are TGTGCCAGCAGTTCGGAGTGGAGCGAAGCTTTCTTT.

The chain links TRBV25-1 to TRBJ2-2; TRBD1 matches 8 bases. V was pared by 3 bases and J by 5 bases, with 5 bases of the junction left unmatched. The CDR3 sequence is 15 residues long. Germline V gene data show CDR1 as MGHDK and CDR2 as SYGVNS. The CDR3 here is CASSDPTGATGELFF. DNA of the CDR3: TGTGCCAGCAGTGACCCGACAGGGGCGACCGGGGAGCTGTTTTTT.

This clone was seen a single time. The CDR3 reads CASTLAGGYNEQFF. The CDR3 DNA is TGTGCCAGCACGTTAGCGGGAGGCTACAATGAGCAGTTCTTC. The chain has TRBV7-9 and TRBJ2-1, with TRBD2 matching 10 bases. This CDR3 has 14 residues. V shed 7 bases, J shed 3 bases, and the junction held 3 bases outside the gene matches. The V gene's germline CDR1 is SEHNR and CDR2 FQNEAQ (reference sequence).